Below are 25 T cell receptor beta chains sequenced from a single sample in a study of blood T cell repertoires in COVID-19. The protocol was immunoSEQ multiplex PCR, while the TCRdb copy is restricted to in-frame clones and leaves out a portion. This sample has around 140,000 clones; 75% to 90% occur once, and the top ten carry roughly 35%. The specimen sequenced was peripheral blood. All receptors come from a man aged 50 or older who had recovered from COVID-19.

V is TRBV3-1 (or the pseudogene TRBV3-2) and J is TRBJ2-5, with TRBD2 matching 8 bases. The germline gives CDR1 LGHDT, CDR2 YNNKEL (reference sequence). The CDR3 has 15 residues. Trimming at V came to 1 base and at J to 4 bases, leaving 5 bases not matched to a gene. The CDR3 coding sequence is TGTGCCAGCAGCCAAGTTGCGGGGGGAGGAGAGACCCAGTACTTC. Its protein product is CASSQVAGGGETQYF.

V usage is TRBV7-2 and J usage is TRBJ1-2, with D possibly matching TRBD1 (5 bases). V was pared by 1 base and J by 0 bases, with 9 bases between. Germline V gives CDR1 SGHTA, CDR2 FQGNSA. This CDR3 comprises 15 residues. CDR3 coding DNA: TGTGCCAGCAGCTTAGGGGGGACTACTAACTATGGCTACACCTTC. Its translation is CASSLGGTTNYGYTF.

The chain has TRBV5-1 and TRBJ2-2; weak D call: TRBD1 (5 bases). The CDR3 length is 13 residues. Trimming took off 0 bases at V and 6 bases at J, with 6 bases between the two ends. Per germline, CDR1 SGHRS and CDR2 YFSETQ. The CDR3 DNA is TGCGCCAGCAGCTTGGCAGGGCCCGGGGAGCTGTTTTTT. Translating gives CASSLAGPGELFF.

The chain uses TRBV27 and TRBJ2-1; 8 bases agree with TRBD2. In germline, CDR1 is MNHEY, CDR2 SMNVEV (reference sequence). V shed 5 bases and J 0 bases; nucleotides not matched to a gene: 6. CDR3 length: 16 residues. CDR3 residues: CASSDGLASSYNEQFF. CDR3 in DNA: TGTGCCAGCAGTGACGGACTAGCCAGCTCCTACAATGAGCAGTTCTTC.

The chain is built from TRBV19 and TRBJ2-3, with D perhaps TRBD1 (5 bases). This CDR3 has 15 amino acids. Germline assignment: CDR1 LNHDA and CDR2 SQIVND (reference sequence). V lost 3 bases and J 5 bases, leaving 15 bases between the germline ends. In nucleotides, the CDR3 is TGTGCCAGTAGTATCATGGGCCCTAGGGGAGATACGCAGTATTTT. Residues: CASSIMGPRGDTQYF.

DNA for the CDR3: TGTGCCAGCAGCAAGGGACAGGGGGCTATCGACGAGCAGTACTTC. It translates to CASSKGQGAIDEQYF. The chain joins TRBV7-2 to TRBJ2-7; 12 nucleotides align to TRBD1. The germline V gene encodes CDR1 SGHTA and CDR2 FQGNSA. The CDR3 loop spans 15 amino acids. Trimming took 5 bases from V and 5 from J; bases not matched to a gene: 7.

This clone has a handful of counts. This chain's CDR3 is CASSIGRNQPQHF. CDR3 DNA: TGTGCCAGTAGTATAGGGAGGAATCAGCCCCAGCATTTT. The chain joins TRBV19 to TRBJ1-5; D uncertain. V was shortened by 1 base and J by 4 bases, with 5 bases between the two germline ends. This CDR3 has 13 residues. The germline gives CDR1 LNHDA, CDR2 SQIVND (reference sequence).

Here the CDR3 reads CASSGQGRNTIYF. The DNA of the CDR3 is TGCGCCAGCAGTGGACAGGGGAGGAACACCATATATTTT. The genes are TRBV10-2 and TRBJ1-3; 8 nucleotides line up with TRBD1. Germline V CDR1 and CDR2: WSHSY, SAAADI. V shed 4 bases, J shed 7 bases, and the junction held 3 bases outside the gene matches. CDR3 length: 13 residues.

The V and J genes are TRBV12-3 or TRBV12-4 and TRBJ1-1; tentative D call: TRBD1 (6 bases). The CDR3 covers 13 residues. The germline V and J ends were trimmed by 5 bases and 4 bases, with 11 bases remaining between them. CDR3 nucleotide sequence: TGTGCCAGCAGTCTTACGACAGGCACTGAAGCTTTCTTT. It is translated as CASSLTTGTEAFF.

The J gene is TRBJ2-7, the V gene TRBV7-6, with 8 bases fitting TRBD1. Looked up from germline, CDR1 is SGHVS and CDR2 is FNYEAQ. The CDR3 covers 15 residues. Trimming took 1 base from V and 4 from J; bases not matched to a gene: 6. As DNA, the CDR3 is TGTGCCAGCAGCTTAGATCCAGGGGGCAGTTACGAGCAGTACTTC. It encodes CASSLDPGGSYEQYF.

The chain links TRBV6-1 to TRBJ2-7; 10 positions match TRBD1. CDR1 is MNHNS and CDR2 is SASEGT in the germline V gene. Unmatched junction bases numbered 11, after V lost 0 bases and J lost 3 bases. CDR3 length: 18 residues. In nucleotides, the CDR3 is TGTGCCAGCAGTGAAGCGTTGAAAGGGACAGGGGCCCACTACGAGCAGTACTTC. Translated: CASSEALKGTGAHYEQYF.

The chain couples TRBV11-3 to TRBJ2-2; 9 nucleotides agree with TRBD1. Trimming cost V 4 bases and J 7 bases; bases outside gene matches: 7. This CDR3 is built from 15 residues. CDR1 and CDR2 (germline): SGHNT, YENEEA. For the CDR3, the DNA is TGTGCCAGCAGCTCCGGGACAGGGTTCCACGGGGAGCTGTTTTTT. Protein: CASSSGTGFHGELFF.

CDR3 amino acids: CASSVGKGRASGVSTDTQYF. The CDR3 DNA sequence: TGTGCCAGCAGCGTAGGGAAGGGGCGGGCTAGCGGTGTTAGCACAGATACGCAGTATTTT. The V call is TRBV9, the J call TRBJ2-3; 7 nucleotides match TRBD2. V lost 0 bases to trimming and J lost 0 bases; unmatched junction nucleotides: 16. Germline assignment: CDR1 SGDLS and CDR2 YYNGEE. This CDR3 comprises 20 residues.

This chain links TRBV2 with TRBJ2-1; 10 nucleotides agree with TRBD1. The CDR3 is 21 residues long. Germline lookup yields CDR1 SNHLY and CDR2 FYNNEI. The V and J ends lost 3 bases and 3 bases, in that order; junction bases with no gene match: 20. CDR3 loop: CASSDMGVSEAGTGVYNEQFF. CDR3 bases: TGTGCCAGCAGTGATATGGGAGTGAGCGAGGCCGGGACAGGGGTCTACAATGAGCAGTTCTTC.

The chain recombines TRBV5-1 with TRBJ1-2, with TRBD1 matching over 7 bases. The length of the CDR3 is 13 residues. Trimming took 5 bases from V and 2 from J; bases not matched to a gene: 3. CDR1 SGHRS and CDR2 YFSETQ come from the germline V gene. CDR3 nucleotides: TGCGCCAGCAGGGCGACAGGGAACTATGGCTACACCTTC. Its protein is CASRATGNYGYTF.

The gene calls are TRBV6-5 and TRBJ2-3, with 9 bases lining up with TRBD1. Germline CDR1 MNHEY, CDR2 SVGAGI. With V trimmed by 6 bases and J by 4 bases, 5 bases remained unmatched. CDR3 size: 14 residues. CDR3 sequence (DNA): TGTGCCAGCAGCCTTAGACAGGGGGCAGATACGCAGTATTTT. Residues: CASSLRQGADTQYF.

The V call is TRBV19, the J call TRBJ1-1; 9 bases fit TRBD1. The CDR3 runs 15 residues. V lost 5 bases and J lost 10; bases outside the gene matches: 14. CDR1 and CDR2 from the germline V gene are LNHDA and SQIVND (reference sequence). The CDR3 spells CASSESGTGSIRAFF. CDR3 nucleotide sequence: TGTGCCAGTAGTGAAAGCGGGACAGGGTCCATTCGAGCTTTCTTT.

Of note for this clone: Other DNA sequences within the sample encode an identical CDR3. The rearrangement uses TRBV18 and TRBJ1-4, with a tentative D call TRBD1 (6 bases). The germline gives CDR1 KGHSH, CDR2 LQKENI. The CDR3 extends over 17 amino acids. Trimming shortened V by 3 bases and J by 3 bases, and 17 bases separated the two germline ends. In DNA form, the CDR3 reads TGTGCCAGCTCACCGCGCATCGCAGGGGCAGCTAATGAAAAACTGTTTTTT. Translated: CASSPRIAGAANEKLFF.

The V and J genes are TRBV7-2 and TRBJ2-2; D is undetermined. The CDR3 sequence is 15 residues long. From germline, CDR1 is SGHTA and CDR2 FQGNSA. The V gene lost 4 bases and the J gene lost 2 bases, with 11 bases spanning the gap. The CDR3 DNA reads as TGTGCCAGCAGCTCCCCCTACCGAAACACCGGGGAGCTGTTTTTT. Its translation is CASSSPYRNTGELFF.

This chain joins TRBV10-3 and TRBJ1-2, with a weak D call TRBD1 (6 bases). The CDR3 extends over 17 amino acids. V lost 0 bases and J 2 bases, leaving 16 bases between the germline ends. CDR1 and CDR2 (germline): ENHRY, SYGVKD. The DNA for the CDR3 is TGTGCCATCAGTGAGTCGCAGGGGTCACGCTTCAACTATGGCTACACCTTC. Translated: CAISESQGSRFNYGYTF.

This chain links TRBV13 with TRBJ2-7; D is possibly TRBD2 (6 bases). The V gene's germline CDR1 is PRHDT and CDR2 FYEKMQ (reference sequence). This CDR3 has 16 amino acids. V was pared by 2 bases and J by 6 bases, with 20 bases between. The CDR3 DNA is TGTGCCAGCAGCTTAAGGGGCGGCGGGGCCGTACGCGAGCAGTACTTC. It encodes CASSLRGGGAVREQYF.

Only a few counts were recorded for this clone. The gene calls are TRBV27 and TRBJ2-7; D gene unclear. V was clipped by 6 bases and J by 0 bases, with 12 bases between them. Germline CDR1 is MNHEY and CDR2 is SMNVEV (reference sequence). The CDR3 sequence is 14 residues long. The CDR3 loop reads CASSRNPSSYEQYF. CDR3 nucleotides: TGTGCCAGCAGCCGCAACCCGAGCTCCTACGAGCAGTACTTC.

CDR3 sequence reads: CASSLAVGTGFADTQYF. The CDR3 region has the DNA TGTGCCAGCAGCTTAGCGGTTGGGACAGGTTTTGCAGATACGCAGTATTTT. The J gene is TRBJ2-3, the V gene TRBV7-6, with 8 positions matching TRBD1. V shed 0 bases and J 4 bases; nucleotides not matched to a gene: 9. The CDR3 covers 17 residues. Germline loops: CDR1 SGHVS, CDR2 FNYEAQ.

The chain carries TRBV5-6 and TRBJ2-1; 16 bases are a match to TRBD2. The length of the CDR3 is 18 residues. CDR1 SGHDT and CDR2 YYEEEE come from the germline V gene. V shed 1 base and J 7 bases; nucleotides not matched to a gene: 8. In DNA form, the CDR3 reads TGTGCCAGCAGCTTGCCCGCCGCGGGACTAGCGGGGGGGAATGAGCAGTTCTTC. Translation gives CASSLPAAGLAGGNEQFF.

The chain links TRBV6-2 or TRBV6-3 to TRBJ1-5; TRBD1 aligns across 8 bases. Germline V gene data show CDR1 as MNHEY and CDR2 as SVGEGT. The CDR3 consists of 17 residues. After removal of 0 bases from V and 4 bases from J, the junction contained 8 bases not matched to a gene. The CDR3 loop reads CASSYSQGQGRNQPQHF. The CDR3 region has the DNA TGTGCCAGCAGTTACTCGCAAGGACAGGGCCGAAATCAGCCCCAGCATTTT.